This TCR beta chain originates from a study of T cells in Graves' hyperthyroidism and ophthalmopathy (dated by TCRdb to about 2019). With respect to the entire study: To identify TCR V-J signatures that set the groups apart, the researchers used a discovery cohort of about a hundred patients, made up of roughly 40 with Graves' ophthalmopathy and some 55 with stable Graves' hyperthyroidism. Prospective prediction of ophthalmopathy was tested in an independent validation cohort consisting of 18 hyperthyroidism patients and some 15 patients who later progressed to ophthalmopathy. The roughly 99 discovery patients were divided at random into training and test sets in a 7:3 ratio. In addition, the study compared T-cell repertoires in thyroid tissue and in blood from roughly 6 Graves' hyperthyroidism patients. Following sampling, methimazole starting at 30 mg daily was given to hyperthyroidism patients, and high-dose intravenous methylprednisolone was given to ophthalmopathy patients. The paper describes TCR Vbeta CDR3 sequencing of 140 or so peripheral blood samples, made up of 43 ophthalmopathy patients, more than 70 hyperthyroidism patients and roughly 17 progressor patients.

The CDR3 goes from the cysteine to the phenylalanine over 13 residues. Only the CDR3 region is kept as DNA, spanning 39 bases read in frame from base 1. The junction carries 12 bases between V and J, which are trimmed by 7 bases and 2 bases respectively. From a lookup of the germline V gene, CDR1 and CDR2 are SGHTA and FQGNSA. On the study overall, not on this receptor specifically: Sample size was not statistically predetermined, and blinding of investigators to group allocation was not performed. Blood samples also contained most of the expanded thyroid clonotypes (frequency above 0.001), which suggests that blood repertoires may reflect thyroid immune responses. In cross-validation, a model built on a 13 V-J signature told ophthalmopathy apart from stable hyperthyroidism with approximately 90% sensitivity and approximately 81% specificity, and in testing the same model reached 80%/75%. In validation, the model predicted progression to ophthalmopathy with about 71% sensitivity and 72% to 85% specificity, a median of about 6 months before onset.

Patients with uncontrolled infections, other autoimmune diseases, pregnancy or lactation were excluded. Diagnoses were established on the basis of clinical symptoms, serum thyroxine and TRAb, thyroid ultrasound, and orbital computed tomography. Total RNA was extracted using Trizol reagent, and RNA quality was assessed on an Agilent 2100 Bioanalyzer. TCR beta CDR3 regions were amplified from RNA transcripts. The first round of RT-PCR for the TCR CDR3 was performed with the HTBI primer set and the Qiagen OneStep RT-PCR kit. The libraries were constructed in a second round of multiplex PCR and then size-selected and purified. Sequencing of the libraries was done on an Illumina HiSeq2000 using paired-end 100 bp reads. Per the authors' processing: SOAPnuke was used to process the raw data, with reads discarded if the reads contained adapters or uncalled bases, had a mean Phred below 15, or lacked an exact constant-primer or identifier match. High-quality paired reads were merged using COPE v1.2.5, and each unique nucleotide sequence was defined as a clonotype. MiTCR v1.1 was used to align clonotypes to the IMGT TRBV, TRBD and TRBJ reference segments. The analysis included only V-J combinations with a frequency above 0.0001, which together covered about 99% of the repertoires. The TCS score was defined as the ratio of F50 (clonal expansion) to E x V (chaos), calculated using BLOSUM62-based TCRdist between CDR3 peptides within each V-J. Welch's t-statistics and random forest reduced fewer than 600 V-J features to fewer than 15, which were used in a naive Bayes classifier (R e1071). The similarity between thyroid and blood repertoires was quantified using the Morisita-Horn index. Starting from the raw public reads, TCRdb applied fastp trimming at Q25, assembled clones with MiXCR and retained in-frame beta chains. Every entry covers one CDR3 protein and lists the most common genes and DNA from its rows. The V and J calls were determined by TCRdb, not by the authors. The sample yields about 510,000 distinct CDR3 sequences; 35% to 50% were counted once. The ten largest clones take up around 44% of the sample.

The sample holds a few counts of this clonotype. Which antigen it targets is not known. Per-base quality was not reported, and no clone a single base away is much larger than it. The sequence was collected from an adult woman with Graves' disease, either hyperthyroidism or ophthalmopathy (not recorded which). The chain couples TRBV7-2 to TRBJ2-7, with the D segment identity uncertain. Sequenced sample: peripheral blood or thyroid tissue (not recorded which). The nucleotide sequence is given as TGTGCCAGCACATCCCGACAAACCTACGAGCAGTACTTC. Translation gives CASTSRQTYEQYF.